These T cell receptor beta chains were read from a single sample in a study of T cells in tuberculosis. TCRdb's table, derived via immunoSEQ multiplex PCR, lists solely in-frame clones and lacks some. Here the sample spans some 31,000 clones, roughly nine tenths being singletons. Material for sequencing was PBMCs. The receptors were gathered from a donor aged 10-35 years with latent tuberculosis or without tuberculosis infection. The CDR3 runs from the conserved cysteine through the conserved F or W. A D gene is named only where the DNA matches it firmly. Size tells how often a clone was seen (once, few, many) or the class of an expanded clone, and some rows leave it out.

size	D	V	J	DNA	CDR3
-	TRBD1	TRBV4-1	TRBJ2-7	TGCGCCAGCAGCCACGGACAGGGGAGCTCCTACGAGCAGTACTTC	CASSHGQGSSYEQYF
-	TRBD2	TRBV9	TRBJ2-7	TGTGCCAGCAGCGTAGGCGGGAGGGAGGTCGAGCAGTACTTC	CASSVGGREVEQYF
-	-	TRBV11-3	TRBJ2-2	TGTGCCAGCAGCCCATCGGTCAAGAACACCGGGGAGCTGTTTTTT	CASSPSVKNTGELFF
-	TRBD2	TRBV4-1	TRBJ2-3	TGCGCCAGCAGCCACCTAGCGGGGGCCACAGATACGCAGTATTTT	CASSHLAGATDTQYF
-	-	TRBV9	TRBJ2-2	TGTGCCAGCAGCGCATACTCGGGGAGCGGGGAGCTGTTTTTT	CASSAYSGSGELFF
-	TRBD1	TRBV5-1	TRBJ2-7	TGCGCCAGCAGCCTGTCACCGGGACAGTCTGGCGAGCAGTACTTC	CASSLSPGQSGEQYF
-	-	TRBV4-3	TRBJ2-5	TGCGCCAGCAGCCCTACAGGTACAGGGACGGGGCAAGAGACCCAGTACTTC	CASSPTGTGTGQETQYF
-	-	TRBV27	TRBJ2-7	TGTGCCAGCACTATGAACCGGGAAAGTATCGCCTACGAGCAGTACTTC	CASTMNRESIAYEQYF
-	-	TRBV27	TRBJ1-4	TGTGCCAGAAAAGGACAGCCGAAGCGAAAGGAAAAACTGTTTTTT	CARKGQPKRKEKLFF
once	-	TRBV4-3	TRBJ2-2	TGCGCCAGCAGCCAAAGGGGGACCGGGGAGCTGTTTTTT	CASSQRGTGELFF
-	-	TRBV4-3	TRBJ2-7	TGCGCCAGCAGCAGGACAGAGGGTTCTTCCTACGAGCAGTACTTC	CASSRTEGSSYEQYF
-	-	TRBV28	TRBJ1-6	TGTGCCAGCAGCTGCAGGGATGGGCTCTCCTATAATTCACCCCTCCACTTT	CASSCRDGLSYNSPLHF
-	-	TRBV7-9	TRBJ1-2	TGTGTCCCCCTACAGGCCGAAGCAGCCTGGGATAACTATGGCTACACCTTC	CVPLQAEAAWDNYGYTF
-	TRBD2	TRBV2	TRBJ2-1	TGTGCCAGCGGGAGGGACCCTTACAATGAGCAGTTCTTC	CASGRDPYNEQFF
-	-	TRBV15	TRBJ2-3	TGTGCCACCAGCAGAGAAGGAGGCAGTAGCACAGATACGCAGTATTTT	CATSREGGSSTDTQYF
-	-	TRBV30	TRBJ2-7	TGTGCCTGGGTTCAGGGGCGCGAGCAGTACTTC	CAWVQGREQYF
-	-	TRBV29-1	TRBJ1-2	-	CSVGQGAGHTF
-	TRBD1	TRBV2	TRBJ1-1	TGTGCCAGCACCCTGGACAGGGAGGACACTGAAGCTTTCTTT	CASTLDREDTEAFF
-	TRBD1	TRBV30	TRBJ1-5	TGTGCCTGGAGTCGCACAGGGGTTCAGCCCCAGCATTTT	CAWSRTGVQPQHF
-	TRBD1	TRBV5-1	TRBJ2-7	TGCGCCAGCAGCCGAACCCGGGGACAGGGGGACGAGCAGTACTTC	CASSRTRGQGDEQYF
-	TRBD1	TRBV9	TRBJ1-2	TGTGCCAGTGAGAGCGGGACAGGGTTTTACCATGGCTACACCTTC	CASESGTGFYHGYTF
-	TRBD2	TRBV10-3	TRBJ2-7	TGTGCCATCAGTGAAGCGGGAGGCCCCGGTAACGAGCAGTACTTC	CAISEAGGPGNEQYF
-	TRBD1	TRBV18	TRBJ2-6	TGTGCCAGCTCACTGGGACAGGGGGCATCTGGGGCCAACGTCCTGACTTTC	CASSLGQGASGANVLTF
-	-	TRBV28	TRBJ2-1	TGTGCCAGCAGTTCCTTGAGCTCCTACAATGAGCAGTTCTTC	CASSSLSSYNEQFF
-	-	TRBV2	TRBJ1-2	TGTGCCAGCAGTAGTTTTGGCGGGGAGGGTGGCTACACCTTC	CASSSFGGEGGYTF
-	-	TRBV9	TRBJ1-6	TGTGCCAGCAGCGCTGGTAGCTCCTATAATTCACCCCTCCACTTT	CASSAGSSYNSPLHF
-	TRBD1	TRBV7-8	TRBJ1-5	TGTGCCAGCAGCTCGGGACAGGGGGGGAATCAGCCCCAGCATTTT	CASSSGQGGNQPQHF
-	TRBD2	TRBV5-1	TRBJ2-3	TGCGCCAGTAGGGAGGGTAGATCCACAGATACGCAGTATTTT	CASREGRSTDTQYF
-	-	TRBV28	TRBJ1-3	TGTGCCAGCAGTTTTTACTTGGACACCATATATTTT	CASSFYLDTIYF
-	-	TRBV30	TRBJ2-4	TGTGCCTGGAGTGGGAGTCAGCGATCCAAAAACATTCAGTACTTC	CAWSGSQRSKNIQYF
-	-	TRBV5-4	TRBJ1-2	TGTGCCAGCAGCTTGGTGCAGGGGAACTATGGCTACACCTTC	CASSLVQGNYGYTF
-	-	TRBV28	TRBJ2-5	TGTGCCAGCATGACAGGTGGGGGACGGACCCAGTACTTC	CASMTGGGRTQYF
-	TRBD1	TRBV18	TRBJ2-7	TGTGCCAGTGGGGGACAGGGCTCCTACGAGCAGTACTTC	CASGGQGSYEQYF
once	-	TRBV28	TRBJ1-3	TGTGCCAGCAGTTGGCCCAGCGAGGAGGGATCCTCTGGAAACACCATATATTTT	CASSWPSEEGSSGNTIYF
-	TRBD1	TRBV4-3	TRBJ1-2	TGCGCCAGCAGCCAGTGGGACAGGGAGATAGATGGCTACACCTTC	CASSQWDREIDGYTF
few	TRBD1	TRBV19	TRBJ1-2	TGTGCCAGTAGTCTCCGGACAGGGGACGGCTACACCTTC	CASSLRTGDGYTF
-	-	TRBV19	TRBJ2-7	TGTGCCACCATGACTGACTCCTACGAGCAGTACTTC	CATMTDSYEQYF
-	TRBD1	TRBV4-3	TRBJ2-4	TGCGCCAGCAGTCCCCGGGGCAGGGGGCGTATAAACATTCAGTACTTC	CASSPRGRGRINIQYF
-	TRBD2	TRBV5-4	TRBJ2-3	TGTGCCAGCAGCTCGTTTGGGACTAGCGGGGGGTACACAGATACGCAGTATTTT	CASSSFGTSGGYTDTQYF
-	TRBD1	TRBV9	TRBJ1-5	TGTGCCAGCAGCGCATCCGGGACAGGGAGCCAGCCCCAGCATTTT	CASSASGTGSQPQHF
-	-	TRBV6-5	TRBJ1-5	TGTGCCAGCAGGGCCGGGGGATGGGGCAATCAGCCCCAGCATTTT	CASRAGGWGNQPQHF
-	-	TRBV7-8	TRBJ2-7	TGTGCCAGCAGCTTACGGGGGGCGTCCTACGAGCAGTACTTC	CASSLRGASYEQYF
-	-	TRBV6-5	TRBJ2-1	TGTGCCACCACGGGCGGGATATACAATGAGCAGTTCTTC	CATTGGIYNEQFF
-	-	TRBV27	TRBJ1-1	TGTGCCAGCAGTTTACGAGCGAGCACTGAAGCTTTCTTT	CASSLRASTEAFF
-	TRBD1	TRBV7-2	TRBJ1-1	TGTGCCAGCTCCTTTAGACAGGGAAGAATCACTGAAGCTTTCTTT	CASSFRQGRITEAFF
-	-	TRBV6-5	TRBJ1-5	TGTGCCAGCTCTAGGGGCACAGGACAGCCCCAGCATTTT	CASSRGTGQPQHF
-	TRBD1	TRBV6-5	TRBJ2-3	TGTGCCAGCAGAGGGGGCCCCCTCACAGATACGCAGTATTTT	CASRGGPLTDTQYF
-	TRBD1	TRBV7-2	TRBJ1-2	TGTGCCAGCAGCTTTGAGGGGGCCTATGGCTACACCTTC	CASSFEGAYGYTF
-	TRBD1	TRBV18	TRBJ2-6	TGTGCCAGCTCACGCACCGGATGGAGAGGACAGGGGGCTTCTGGGGCCAACGTCCTGACTTTC	CASSRTGWRGQGASGANVLTF
-	TRBD1	TRBV2	TRBJ2-5	TGTGCCAGCAGTGGACAGGGCGGGACCCAGTACTTC	CASSGQGGTQYF
-	TRBD1	TRBV9	TRBJ2-1	TGTGCCAGCAGCTACCGGGACAGGGGTGACAATGAGCAGTTCTTC	CASSYRDRGDNEQFF
-	-	TRBV2	TRBJ2-7	TGTGCCAGCAGTCCACAGGACTACGAGCAGTACTTC	CASSPQDYEQYF
-	-	TRBV25-1	TRBJ2-3	TGTGCCAGCAGTGAATCGAGAGTATTTAGCACAGATACGCAGTATTTT	CASSESRVFSTDTQYF
-	TRBD2	TRBV9	TRBJ2-7	TGTGCCAGCAGCGTAGGGGCGGGGGGTACCTACGAGCAGTACTTC	CASSVGAGGTYEQYF
-	TRBD2	TRBV9	TRBJ2-1	TGTGCCAGCAGCATGGGACTAGCGGGAGGGCATGGGTTCTTC	CASSMGLAGGHGFF
-	-	TRBV28	TRBJ2-2	TGTGCCAGCAACCAGGGGGGCGGCACCGGGGAGCTGTTTTTT	CASNQGGGTGELFF
once	-	TRBV9	TRBJ2-2	TGTGCCAGCAGCGTAGTGTTAGGGGGAAACAACACCGGGGAGCTGTTTTTT	CASSVVLGGNNTGELFF
-	-	TRBV6-5	TRBJ2-7	TGTGCCAGCAGTTACTCGACAGGCTCCGTCTCCTACGAGCAGTACTTC	CASSYSTGSVSYEQYF
-	-	TRBV9	TRBJ2-6	TGTGCCAGCAGCGGCGAGCGCTCTGGGGCCAACGTCCTGACTTTC	CASSGERSGANVLTF